These T cell receptor beta chains were read from a single sample in a study of blood T cell repertoires in COVID-19. Libraries were prepared by immunoSEQ multiplex PCR; TCRdb keeps only in-frame clonotypes and omits some of them. The table includes 14,000 or so clones, about four fifths detected once. The sequencing sample was made of peripheral blood. All receptors come from a human donor in a cohort sampled during active COVID-19. CDR3s include the opening cysteine and the closing phenylalanine or tryptophan. A D gene is named only where the DNA matches it firmly. Size values are once, few and many counts, or a class for expanded clones, and some rows have none.

abundance,v_gene,j_gene,d_gene,CDR3nt,CDR3aa
.,TRBV20-1,TRBJ2-7,.,TGCAGTGCTGGCCCCCTTTACGAGCAGTACTTC,CSAGPLYEQYF
few,TRBV28,TRBJ1-5,.,TGTGCCAGCACCGGAAAGAGGGTACGGCAGCCCCAGCATTTT,CASTGKRVRQPQHF
.,TRBV18,TRBJ1-3,TRBD1,TGTGCCAGCTCACCAACCGGGACAGGGTTCGGAAACACCATATATTTT,CASSPTGTGFGNTIYF
.,TRBV7-2,TRBJ2-3,.,TGTGCCAGCAGCTTCCTAGGTAGAGATACGCAGTATTTT,CASSFLGRDTQYF
once,TRBV2,TRBJ1-6,TRBD1,TGTGCCAGCAGTCCCACAGGGGGCCCCTATAATTCACCCCTCCACTTT,CASSPTGGPYNSPLHF
.,TRBV12-5,TRBJ2-1,.,TGTGCTAGTGCCCGAAGGGGAGGGGGGTACGATGAGCAGTTCTTC,CASARRGGGYDEQFF
once,TRBV24-1,TRBJ1-5,.,TGTGCCACCAGTGGGGCTGGGGCCGCTTGGCAGCAGCCCCAGCATTTT,CATSGAGAAWQQPQHF
.,TRBV7-2,TRBJ2-3,TRBD1,TGTGCCAGCAGCTCCAGGACAGGGCACACAGATACGCAGTATTTT,CASSSRTGHTDTQYF
.,TRBV30,TRBJ2-2,.,TGTGCCTGGAGTGTAAATCTGTACACCGGGGAGCTGTTTTTT,CAWSVNLYTGELFF
.,TRBV27,TRBJ2-5,.,TGTGCCAGCAGTTTATCGAGGGCAGCACAAGAGACCCAGTACTTC,CASSLSRAAQETQYF
.,TRBV5-1,TRBJ2-3,TRBD1,TGCGCCAGCAGAAGACCGGGTACAGGGGCCACAGATACGCAGTATTTT,CASRRPGTGATDTQYF
.,TRBV2,TRBJ1-5,.,TGTGCCAGCAGTGACAGGGGAGTCGGTCAGCCCCAGCATTTT,CASSDRGVGQPQHF
.,TRBV29-1,TRBJ2-3,TRBD2,TGCAGCGTGACTAGCGGGGACCCAGATACGCAGTATTTT,CSVTSGDPDTQYF
once,TRBV6-6,TRBJ2-5,TRBD2,TGTGCCAGCAGCCCAACTAGCGGGAGGGCCCGGGAGACCCAGTACTTC,CASSPTSGRARETQYF
.,TRBV19,TRBJ2-7,TRBD1,TGTGCCAGTAGCCTGACAGGGGGCTCCTACGAGCAGTACTTC,CASSLTGGSYEQYF
.,TRBV5-1,TRBJ2-1,.,TGCGCCAGCAGCTTGGCCGCGGGGAAGCGCTACAATGAGCAGTTCTTC,CASSLAAGKRYNEQFF
.,TRBV27,TRBJ2-2,TRBD1,TGTGCCACCCGGCGGGACAGGGGTGGCGGGGAGCTGTTTTTT,CATRRDRGGGELFF
.,TRBV18,TRBJ2-3,TRBD2,TGTGCCAGCTCACCCCGGGGACTAGCGGGATCTCCCACAGATACGCAGTATTTT,CASSPRGLAGSPTDTQYF
.,TRBV7-8,TRBJ2-6,.,TGTGCCAGCAGCTTAGTAGGCCAGGGGTCTGGGGCCAACGTCCTGACTTTC,CASSLVGQGSGANVLTF
.,TRBV6-6,TRBJ1-2,TRBD1,TGTGCCAGCACTTGGGGACAGGGGGCTGGCTACACCTTC,CASTWGQGAGYTF
.,TRBV19,TRBJ2-3,TRBD1,TGTGCCAGTAGCTACGACAGGGGGATGCGACATACGCAGTATTTT,CASSYDRGMRHTQYF
.,TRBV6-2/TRBV6-3,TRBJ1-6,.,TGTGCCAGCAGTTACTCGCGGCGATCTGATTCACCCCTCCACTTT,CASSYSRRSDSPLHF
.,TRBV28,TRBJ2-7,.,TGTGCCAGCAGTTACAGGGTCCCGCCTTACGAGCAGTACTTC,CASSYRVPPYEQYF
.,TRBV6-5,TRBJ1-1,.,TGTGCCACCCAAACACAGATGAACACTGAAGCTTTCTTT,CATQTQMNTEAFF
.,TRBV6-2/TRBV6-3,TRBJ2-7,.,TGTGCCAGCAGTTTTACGACAGTCCGGGGGGAGCAGTACTTC,CASSFTTVRGEQYF
few,TRBV19,TRBJ1-4,.,TGTGCCAGTAGTGGCGGTGCAACTAATGAAAAACTGTTTTTT,CASSGGATNEKLFF